Each of the 15 T cell receptor beta chains below was sequenced from the same sample in a study of CD8 T cells in ankylosing spondylitis. Study results and limitations: Blood of patients with ankylosing spondylitis appeared to be characterized by a TCR beta motif of about 8 highly homologous variants.

These receptors' targets are unknown. TCRdb used MiXCR to reprocess the 5' RACE reads, holding one entry per CDR3 protein. Of roughly 90,000 distinct CDR3 sequences listed, roughly 9% are singletons. The sequenced material came from blood, either unsorted or a sorted T cell fraction (not recorded which). Source of these receptors: a male donor with ankylosing spondylitis.

There are a few counts of this clonotype. The limits of the CDR3 on the DNA are not certain, so only TCRdb's listed CDR3 is given. The V call is TRBV5-1, the J call TRBJ1-2; the DNA was not compared with TRBD1, the D call given in the table. The CDR3 is 15 residues long, ends included. Germline V gene data show CDR1 as SGHRS and CDR2 as YFSETQ. The CDR3 spells CASSLFWAGGNGHTF.

With respect to this clonotype: Given a much more abundant clone one base away, this may be a read error. The V and J genes are TRBV29-1 and TRBJ1-1, with TRBD1 as a possible D gene (6 bases). The CDR3 has 11 residues. Germline V gene data show CDR1 as SQVTM and CDR2 as ANQGSEA. The ends were cut back, 8 bases at V and 5 bases at J, with 12 bases in the middle. CDR3 amino acids: CSIGRGTEAFF. DNA for the CDR3: TGCAGCATAGGCAGGGGTACTGAAGCTTTCTTT.

V is TRBV7-9 and J is TRBJ2-3; 8 bases fit TRBD1. The germline CDR1 and CDR2 sequences are SEHNR and FQNEAQ (reference sequence). CDR3 length: 15 amino acids. The J segment lost 5 bases and the V segment lost 8 bases, leaving 12 bases of the junction unmatched. The CDR3 coding sequence is TGTGCCAGCGGACTACCGGACAGGGCAAAAGATACGCAGTATTTT. It is translated as CASGLPDRAKDTQYF.

The chain couples TRBV5-6 to TRBJ1-4; TRBD1 agrees at 7 bases. This CDR3 is 15 amino acids long. After removal of 1 base from V and 5 bases from J, the junction contained 5 bases not matched to a gene. Per the germline V gene, CDR1 is SGHDT and CDR2 is YYEEEE. The CDR3 loop reads CASSLSTGLNEKLFF. CDR3 nucleotides: TGTGCCAGCAGCTTGTCGACAGGGCTAAATGAAAAACTGTTTTTT.

This chain uses TRBV6-5 with TRBJ2-5, with 9 bases fitting TRBD2. V was pared by 4 bases and J by 5 bases, with 14 bases of the junction left unmatched. Germline V gene lookup returns CDR1 MNHEY and CDR2 SVGAGI. The CDR3 extends over 17 amino acids. The CDR3 region has the DNA TGTGCCAGCAGTTCCGCGTTTGATGCGGGAGGGGAGGAGACCCAGTACTTC. Residues: CASSSAFDAGGEETQYF.

Here the CDR3 reads CASSLDNSGTRTDTQYF. DNA for the CDR3: TGTGCCAGCAGTTTAGATAATAGCGGGACACGCACAGATACGCAGTATTTT. The rearrangement uses TRBV12-3 or TRBV12-4 and TRBJ2-3; 8 nucleotides align to TRBD2. The CDR3 loop spans 17 amino acids. The V gene end was trimmed by 1 base and the J gene end by 1 base; junction bases not matched to a gene: 7.

This sequence joins TRBV25-1 and TRBJ1-2; no clear D. The V end lost 5 bases, the J end lost 10 bases, and 11 bases lay between the germline ends. The CDR3 extends over 11 amino acids. CDR1 is MGHDK and CDR2 is SYGVNS in the germline V gene. CDR3 DNA: TGTGCCAGCAGTTTGCAGACGGCCTACACCTTC. This sequence encodes CASSLQTAYTF.

CDR3 sequence reads: CASSVDSPHQPQHF. The CDR3 coding sequence is TGTGCCAGCAGTGTCGACAGTCCACATCAGCCCCAGCATTTT. The rearrangement joins TRBV27 to TRBJ1-5; weak D call: TRBD1 (5 bases). V shed 5 bases and J shed 5 bases, with 13 bases lying between them. The CDR3 is 14 amino acids. Germline values: CDR1 MNHEY, CDR2 SMNVEV (reference sequence).

This clonotype was observed a handful of times. This chain uses TRBV11-2 with TRBJ2-7; 7 bases map to TRBD2. Trimming took 7 bases from V and 2 from J; bases not matched to a gene: 11. CDR1 SGHAT and CDR2 FQNNGV come from the germline V gene. This CDR3 comprises 15 residues. CDR3: CASTPGLAATYEQYF. CDR3 in DNA: TGTGCCAGCACCCCTGGGCTAGCGGCCACCTACGAGCAGTACTTC. Full variable domain (outside the CDR3, taken from reference TRBV11-2 and TRBJ2-7): EAGVAQSPRYKIIEKRQSVAFWCNPISGHATLYWYQQILGQGPKLLIQFQNNGVVDDSQLPKDRFSAERLKGVDSTLKIQPAKLEDSAVYLCASTPGLAATYEQYFGPGTRLTVT.

This clonotype was counted a few times. The chain recombines TRBV3-1 with TRBJ2-1, with D tentatively TRBD2 (6 bases). V shed 0 bases and J shed 5 bases, with 8 bases lying between them. CDR3 size: 14 residues. Per the germline V gene, CDR1 is LGHDT and CDR2 is YNNKEL (reference sequence). The CDR3 sequence: CASSQEVADNEQFF. DNA for the CDR3: TGTGCCAGCAGCCAAGAAGTAGCGGACAATGAGCAGTTCTTC.

The V gene is TRBV15, the J gene TRBJ1-5; D may be TRBD1 (5 bases). The CDR3 has 15 amino acids. Trimming cost V 0 bases and J 6 bases, with 12 bases left between them. Germline CDR1 is LNHNV and CDR2 is YYDKDF (reference sequence). The CDR3 region has the DNA TGTGCCACCAGCAGAGATAATGGCAGGGTTCAGCCCCAGCATTTT. This sequence encodes CATSRDNGRVQPQHF.

V usage is TRBV19 and J usage is TRBJ2-5; 7 nucleotides match TRBD1. The junction had 9 bases not matched to a gene; V was cut back by 3 bases and J by 2 bases. Germline CDR1 reads LNHDA; CDR2 reads SQIVND (reference sequence). This CDR3 has 16 amino acids. This chain's CDR3 is CASSITGVRHQETQYF. For the CDR3, the DNA is TGTGCCAGTAGTATTACAGGGGTTCGGCATCAAGAGACCCAGTACTTC.

This clonotype has a handful of counts. The rearrangement joins TRBV9 to TRBJ2-1, with TRBD2 matching over 11 bases. The CDR3 contains 18 residues. CDR1 is SGDLS, CDR2 YYNGEE, per germline. After removal of 4 bases from V and 5 bases from J, the junction contained 14 bases not matched to a gene. In DNA, the CDR3 is TGTGCCAGCAGCAATCTACCGACTAGCGGGATCTTCAACAATGAGCAGTTCTTC. This codes for CASSNLPTSGIFNNEQFF.

This clonotype was observed once. The gene calls are TRBV3-1 and TRBJ1-2; 12 positions match TRBD1. The CDR3 runs 15 residues. Germline loops: CDR1 LGHDT, CDR2 YNNKEL (reference sequence). V was clipped by 4 bases and J by 3 bases; unmatched bases: 3. The CDR3 coding sequence is TGTGCCAGCAGCCTAGGGACAGGGGGCCACTATGGCTACACCTTC. Its protein is CASSLGTGGHYGYTF.

The rearrangement uses TRBV20-1 and TRBJ2-7; D is perhaps TRBD2 (6 bases). The CDR3 sequence is 13 residues long. V was cut by 7 bases and J by 4 bases, with 17 bases left in between. CDR1 and CDR2 from the germline V gene are DFQATT and SNEGSKA (reference sequence). CDR3 sequence (DNA): TGCAGTGTCCCCGGCGACGGGAGTTACGAGCAGTACTTC. Its translation is CSVPGDGSYEQYF.